This TCR beta chain appears in the sequencing data of a study of molecular identifiers for immune sequencing clone quantification. The CDR3 has 15 amino acids. Trimming took 6 bases from V and 1 from J; bases not matched to a gene: 6. The germline gives CDR1 MNHEY, CDR2 SMNVEV (reference sequence). TCRdb re-called the PCR reads through MiXCR, storing one row per CDR3 protein. The sample contains about 500,000 distinct CDR3 sequences, about 22% of which appear only once. Specimen: naive CD8+ T cells from blood, with Jurkat cell RNA spiked in. The subset is: FACS-sorted CD8+CD4-CCR7+CD45RA+ naive T cells. This receptor was obtained from a human donor in good health. Some libraries in this study had Jurkat cell RNA spiked in. This chain links TRBV27 with TRBJ1-5; 7 nucleotides line up with TRBD1. CDR3 sequence: CASRTQGQSNQPQHF. CDR3 DNA sequence: TGTGCCAGCAGAACCCAGGGACAGAGCAATCAGCCCCAGCATTTT.